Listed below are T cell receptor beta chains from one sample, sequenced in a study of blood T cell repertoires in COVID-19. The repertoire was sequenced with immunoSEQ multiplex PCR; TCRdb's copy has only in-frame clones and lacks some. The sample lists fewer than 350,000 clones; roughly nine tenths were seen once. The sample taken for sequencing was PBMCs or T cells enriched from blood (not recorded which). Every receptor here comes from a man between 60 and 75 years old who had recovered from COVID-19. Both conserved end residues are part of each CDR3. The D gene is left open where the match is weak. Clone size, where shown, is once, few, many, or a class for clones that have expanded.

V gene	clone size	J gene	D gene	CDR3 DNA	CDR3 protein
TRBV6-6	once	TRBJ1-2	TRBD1	TGTGCCAGCAGTTACTGGACAGGAAACTATGGCTACACCTTC	CASSYWTGNYGYTF
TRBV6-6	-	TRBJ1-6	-	TGTGCCAGCAGCGCAGGGACAACGGATTCACCCCTCCACTTT	CASSAGTTDSPLHF
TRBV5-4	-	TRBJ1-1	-	TGTGCCAGCAGCTTGGAGCTGACAGTCGACACTGAAGCTTTCTTT	CASSLELTVDTEAFF
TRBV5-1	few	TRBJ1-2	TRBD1	TGCGCCAGCAGCTTGCCAGACAGGGACAACTATGGCTACACCTTC	CASSLPDRDNYGYTF
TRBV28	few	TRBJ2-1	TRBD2	TGTGCCAGCAGTCCGGGACTAGCGGGATTTAATGAGCAGTTCTTC	CASSPGLAGFNEQFF
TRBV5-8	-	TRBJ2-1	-	TGTGCCAGCAGATTTTTAGCCAATGAGCAGTTCTTC	CASRFLANEQFF
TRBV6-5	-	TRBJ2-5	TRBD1	TGTGCCAGCAGTTTAGAGAGGACAGGGCGGGAGACCCAGTACTTC	CASSLERTGRETQYF
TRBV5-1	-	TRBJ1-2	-	TGCGCCAGCAGCGGATGGGGCAACTATGGCTACACCTTC	CASSGWGNYGYTF
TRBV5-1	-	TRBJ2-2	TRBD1	TGCGCCAGCAGCTACGGGACAGGGGTCTGGGCCGGGGAGCTGTTTTTT	CASSYGTGVWAGELFF
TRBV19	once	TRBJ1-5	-	TGTGCCAGTAGTTCCGACAGGCCTTCTCATCAGCCCCAGCATTTT	CASSSDRPSHQPQHF
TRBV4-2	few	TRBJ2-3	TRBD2	TGTGCCAGCAGCCAAGATTGGTCCTTCGGGGGGGGCACAGATACGCAGTATTTT	CASSQDWSFGGGTDTQYF
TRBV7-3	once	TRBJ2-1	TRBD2	TGTGCCAGCAGCACCCGGACTAGCGGGAGCTCCTACAATGAGCAGTTCTTC	CASSTRTSGSSYNEQFF
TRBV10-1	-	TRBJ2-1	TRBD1	TGCGCCAGCTCCCGGGACAGGGGTAACGGACAGGATGAGCAGTTCTTC	CASSRDRGNGQDEQFF
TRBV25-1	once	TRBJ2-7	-	TGTGCCAGCAGTGAAAACCAGGGTTACTCCTACGAGCAGTACTTC	CASSENQGYSYEQYF
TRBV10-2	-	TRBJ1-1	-	TGCGCCAGCGGGGGCAGGGGTATGAACACTGAAGCTTTCTTT	CASGGRGMNTEAFF
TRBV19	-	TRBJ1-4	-	TGTGCCAGTAGTCCCTATTTTTTGTCGGCAACTAATGAAAAACTGTTTTTT	CASSPYFLSATNEKLFF
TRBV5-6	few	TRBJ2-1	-	TGTGCCAGCAGCTTGCGTGCAGGGTCTGGGAATGAGCAGTTCTTC	CASSLRAGSGNEQFF
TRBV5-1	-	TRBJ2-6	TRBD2	TGCGCCAGCAGCGCGGGGACTAGCTCGATGGGAGGGGCCAACGTCCTGACTTTC	CASSAGTSSMGGANVLTF
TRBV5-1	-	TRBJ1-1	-	TGCGCCAGCAGCCAGGTCGGGGGGGAAGCTTTCTTT	CASSQVGGEAFF
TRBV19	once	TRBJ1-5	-	TGTGCCAGTAGTATAGGTCCGCGACAGAGCAATCAGCCCCAGCATTTT	CASSIGPRQSNQPQHF
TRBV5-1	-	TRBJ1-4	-	TGCGCCAGCAGCTATGGCGGGGCTGCTAATGAAAAACTGTTTTTT	CASSYGGAANEKLFF
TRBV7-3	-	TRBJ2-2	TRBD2	TGTGCCAGCAGCTTAACTCCCCGGACTAGCTTAAACACCGGGGAGCTGTTTTTT	CASSLTPRTSLNTGELFF
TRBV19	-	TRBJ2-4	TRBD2	TGTGCCAGTCGTTCGGGGGGAGGCTTAAACATTCAGTACTTC	CASRSGGGLNIQYF
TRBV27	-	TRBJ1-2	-	TGTGCCAGCAGTCCCCTACTTGGACAAGCGAACTATGGCTACACCTTC	CASSPLLGQANYGYTF
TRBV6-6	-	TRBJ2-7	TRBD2	TGTGCCAGCAGTTACAGGGCGGGAGGGTTCTCCTACGAGCAGTACTTC	CASSYRAGGFSYEQYF
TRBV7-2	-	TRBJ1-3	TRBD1	TGTGCCAGCAGCTTATGGGGACAGGGCCTTACTGGAAACACCATATATTTT	CASSLWGQGLTGNTIYF
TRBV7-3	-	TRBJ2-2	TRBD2	TGTGCCAGCAGCTACGCGGGAGGCCAAACAACCGGGGAGCTGTTTTTT	CASSYAGGQTTGELFF
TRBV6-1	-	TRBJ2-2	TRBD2	TGTGCCAGCAGTGGGAGGAAACACCTCGGGACTAGGAACACCGGGGAGCTGTTTTTT	CASSGRKHLGTRNTGELFF
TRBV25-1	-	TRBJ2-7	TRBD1	TGTGCCAGCAGTGAACCCCGGGACAGGGGCTACGAGCAGTACTTC	CASSEPRDRGYEQYF
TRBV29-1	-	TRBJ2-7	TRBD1	TGCAGCGTCCCGACAGGGGGCTCCTACGAGCAGTACTTC	CSVPTGGSYEQYF
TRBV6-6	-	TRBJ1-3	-	TGTGCCGGTCACCAGGGCGACTCTGGAAACACCATATATTTT	CAGHQGDSGNTIYF
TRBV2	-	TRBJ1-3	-	TGTGCCAGCAGTGTTCGAATCGGAGTCCCCATATATTTT	CASSVRIGVPIYF
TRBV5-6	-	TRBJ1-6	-	TGTGCCAGCAGCTACCGGGGGTTTGATTCACCCCTCCACTTT	CASSYRGFDSPLHF
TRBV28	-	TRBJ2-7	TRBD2	TGTGCCAGCAGTTACCTAGCGGGAGGCATCTACGAGCAGTACTTC	CASSYLAGGIYEQYF
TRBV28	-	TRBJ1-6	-	TGTGCCAGCCGCCTCGGGGGCTCCTATAATTCACCCCTCCACTTT	CASRLGGSYNSPLHF
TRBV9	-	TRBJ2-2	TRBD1	TGTGCCAGCAGCGTAGGCCGGGACAGCTACACCGGGGAGCTGTTTTTT	CASSVGRDSYTGELFF
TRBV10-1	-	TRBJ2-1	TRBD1	TGCGCCAGCAGTGCACCCACTTTACAGGGGGCACCCTACAATGAGCAGTTCTTC	CASSAPTLQGAPYNEQFF
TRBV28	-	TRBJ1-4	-	TGTGCCAGCAGTTTAGAGAATGAAAAACTGTTTTTT	CASSLENEKLFF
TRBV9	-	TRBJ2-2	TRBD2	TGTGCCAGCAGCGTAGCCGCTAGCGGGAGCGGAACCGGGGAGCTGTTTTTT	CASSVAASGSGTGELFF
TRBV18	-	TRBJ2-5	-	TGTGCCAGCTCGGGTGACAGGACGGAGACCCAGTACTTC	CASSGDRTETQYF
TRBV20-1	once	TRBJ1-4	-	TGCAGTGCTAGTACCGCAGTCAGGAATGAAAAACTGTTTTTT	CSASTAVRNEKLFF
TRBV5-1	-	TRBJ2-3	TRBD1	TGCGCCAGCAGCCCCGGACAGGGTGGGGATACGCAGTATTTT	CASSPGQGGDTQYF
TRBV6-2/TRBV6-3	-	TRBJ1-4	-	TGTGCCAGCAGCCGGGAAAGGGGTGAAAAACTGTTTTTT	CASSRERGEKLFF
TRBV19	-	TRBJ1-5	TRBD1	TGTGCCAGTAGTTTGGACAGGGCGGTAAATCAGCCCCAGCATTTT	CASSLDRAVNQPQHF
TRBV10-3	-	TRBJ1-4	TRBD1	TGTGCCATCAGTGATCCGGCCGCAGGGGGCACTAATGAAAAACTGTTTTTT	CAISDPAAGGTNEKLFF
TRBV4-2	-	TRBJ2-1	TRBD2	TGTGCCAGCAGCCAAGATAACCCCCTAGCGGGAGCATACAATGAGCAGTTCTTC	CASSQDNPLAGAYNEQFF
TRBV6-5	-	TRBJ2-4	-	TGTGCCAGCAGTATCCCCGGGACACAAAACATTCAGTACTTC	CASSIPGTQNIQYF
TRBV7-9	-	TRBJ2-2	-	TGTGCCAGCAGCTACCAACTAGCTGCCGGGGAGCTGTTTTTT	CASSYQLAAGELFF
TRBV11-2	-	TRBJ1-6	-	TGTGCCAGCAGCCTGTACGTGGCTAATTCACCCCTCCACTTT	CASSLYVANSPLHF
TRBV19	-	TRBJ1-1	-	TGTGCCAGTAGTTCAACGACAGTGAACACTGAAGCTTTCTTT	CASSSTTVNTEAFF
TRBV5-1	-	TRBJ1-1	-	TGCGCCAGCAGCTTGGCCGGGGATAGGACTGAAGCTTTCTTT	CASSLAGDRTEAFF
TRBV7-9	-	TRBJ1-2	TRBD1	TGTGCCAGCAGCGGATGGGGCGGACAGGGAGTCTATGGCTACACCTTC	CASSGWGGQGVYGYTF
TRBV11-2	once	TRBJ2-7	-	TGTGCCAGCAGCTTACAGGGGAGTAACTACGAGCAGTACTTC	CASSLQGSNYEQYF
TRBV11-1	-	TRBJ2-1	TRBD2	TGTGCCAGCAGCGACGGGGGGAGTACCTACAATGAGCAGTTCTTC	CASSDGGSTYNEQFF
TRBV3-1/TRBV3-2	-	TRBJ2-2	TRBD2	TGTGCCAGCGGGGAGGGTAGGGCGAACACCGGGGAGCTGTTTTTT	CASGEGRANTGELFF